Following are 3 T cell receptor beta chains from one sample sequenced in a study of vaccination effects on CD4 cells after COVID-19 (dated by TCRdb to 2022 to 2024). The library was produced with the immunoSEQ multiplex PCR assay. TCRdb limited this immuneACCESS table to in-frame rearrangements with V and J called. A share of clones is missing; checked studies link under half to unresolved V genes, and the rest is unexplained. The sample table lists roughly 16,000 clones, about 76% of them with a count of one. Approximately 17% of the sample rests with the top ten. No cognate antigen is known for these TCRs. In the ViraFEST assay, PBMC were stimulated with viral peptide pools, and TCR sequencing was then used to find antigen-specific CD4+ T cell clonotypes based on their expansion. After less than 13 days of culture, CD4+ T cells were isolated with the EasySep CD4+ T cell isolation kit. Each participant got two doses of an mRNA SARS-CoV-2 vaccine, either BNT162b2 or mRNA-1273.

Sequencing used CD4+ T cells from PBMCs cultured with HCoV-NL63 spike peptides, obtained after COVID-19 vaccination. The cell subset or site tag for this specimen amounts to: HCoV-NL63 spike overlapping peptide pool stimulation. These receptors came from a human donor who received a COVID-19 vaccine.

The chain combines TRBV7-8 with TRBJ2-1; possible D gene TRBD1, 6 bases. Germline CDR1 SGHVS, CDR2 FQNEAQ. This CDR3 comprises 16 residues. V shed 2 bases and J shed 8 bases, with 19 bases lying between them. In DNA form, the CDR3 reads TGTGCCAGCAGCTTACCCAGGACAGTGGCAGACCATGAGCAGTTCTTC. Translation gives CASSLPRTVADHEQFF.

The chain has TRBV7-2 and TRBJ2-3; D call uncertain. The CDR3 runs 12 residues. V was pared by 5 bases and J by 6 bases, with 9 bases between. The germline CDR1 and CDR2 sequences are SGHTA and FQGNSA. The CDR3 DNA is TGTGCCAGCAGCCGACGGCACGATACGCAGTATTTT. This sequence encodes CASSRRHDTQYF.

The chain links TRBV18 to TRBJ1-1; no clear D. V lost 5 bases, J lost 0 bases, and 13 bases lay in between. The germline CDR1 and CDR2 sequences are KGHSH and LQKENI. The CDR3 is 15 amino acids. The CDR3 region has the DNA TGTGCCAGCTCATCTTTTCCAGGAGTGAACACTGAAGCTTTCTTT. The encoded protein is CASSSFPGVNTEAFF.